Listed below are T cell receptor beta chains from one sample, sequenced in a study of blood T cell repertoires in COVID-19. Only in-frame clones appear in the TCRdb table, and some are missing; sequencing was by immunoSEQ multiplex PCR. The data hold about 380,000 clones, with about 88% observed a single time. Input material: PBMCs or T cells enriched from blood (not recorded which). These receptors were taken from a woman aged 18-29 years who had recovered from COVID-19. Each CDR3 is given with its conserved first and last residue. The D gene is left open where the match is weak. Not every row has a clone size; where given, it reads once, few, many or a size class.

D gene	clone size	V gene	J gene	CDR3 DNA	CDR3 protein
TRBD1	.	TRBV5-5	TRBJ2-7	TGTGCCAGCAGCTCGGATCCGGGACAGGTTATCTACGAGCAGTACTTC	CASSSDPGQVIYEQYF
.	.	TRBV20-1	TRBJ2-7	TGCAGTGCTAGTGGTGGACTCGAGCAGTACTTC	CSASGGLEQYF
TRBD1	.	TRBV7-9	TRBJ2-4	TGTGCCAGCAGCCTGGGACAGGGTAAGGGCATTCAGTACTTC	CASSLGQGKGIQYF
.	.	TRBV27	TRBJ1-5	TGTGCCAGCAGTTTGGGCAGCAATCAGCCCCAGCATTTT	CASSLGSNQPQHF
.	.	TRBV10-3	TRBJ1-3	TGTGCCATCAAAGGCAGGGTAACTGGAAACACCATATATTTT	CAIKGRVTGNTIYF
TRBD2	.	TRBV30	TRBJ2-7	TGTGCCTGGAGTCTAGGGCGGGGGGCCCCCCTAGAGCAGTACTTC	CAWSLGRGAPLEQYF
.	.	TRBV5-1	TRBJ1-5	TGCGCCAGCAGCTTGGATGGCAGAAATAGCAATCAGCCCCAGCATTTT	CASSLDGRNSNQPQHF
.	.	TRBV9	TRBJ2-7	TGTGCCAGCAGCGCTACAGGGACCTTCTCCTACGAGCAGTACTTC	CASSATGTFSYEQYF
TRBD1	few	TRBV12-3/TRBV12-4	TRBJ1-6	TGTGCCAGCTGGACAGGGGAAAATTCACCCCTCCACTTT	CASWTGENSPLHF
TRBD1	once	TRBV6-5	TRBJ1-2	TGTGCCAGCAGTCCGACAGGGGGCGCCGGCTATGGCTACACCTTC	CASSPTGGAGYGYTF
.	.	TRBV9	TRBJ2-3	TGTGCCAGCAGCCTCCAGGGATGGGGGGGCCCGGATACGCAGTATTTT	CASSLQGWGGPDTQYF
TRBD2	once	TRBV7-3	TRBJ2-3	TGTGCCAGCAGCTCCACTAGCGGGGGGCGGGCAGATACGCAGTATTTT	CASSSTSGGRADTQYF
.	.	TRBV11-2	TRBJ2-1	TGTGCCAGCAGCTTAGCAGACAGGAGAAGCTCCTACAATGAGCAGTTCTTC	CASSLADRRSSYNEQFF
TRBD2	.	TRBV15	TRBJ2-3	TGTGCCACCAGCCCGCCCGGACTAGCGGGGAGCACAGATACGCAGTATTTT	CATSPPGLAGSTDTQYF